This T cell receptor beta chain stems from a study of control samples from healthy donors and cancer patients. The CDR3 is 15 amino acids. With 6 bases removed from V and 4 bases from J, the gap between germline ends came to 18 bases. Germline V CDR1 and CDR2: LNHDA, SQIVND (reference sequence). The assay was immunoSEQ multiplex PCR, and TCRdb's table has in-frame clones only and misses some. Of approximately 120,000 clones in the sample, approximately 90% are singletons; the top ten hold 4% to 4.5%. This sequence originates from a human donor in good health. The donor label of this sample is uncertain. Input material: blood. The rearrangement uses TRBV19 and TRBJ1-2; D not resolved. CDR3 loop: CASRPIGSDTYGYTF. Written as DNA, the CDR3 is TGTGCCAGTAGACCGATAGGCTCGGATACCTATGGCTACACCTTC.